Shown below are 24 T cell receptor beta chains from a single sample sequenced in a study of response to subunit inactivated influenza vaccine. TCRdb re-derived calls from the RT-PCR reads in MiXCR, one entry per CDR3 protein. The table has 650,000 to 700,000 distinct CDR3 sequences, 15% to 17% seen once; the top ten hold about 9.9%. Sequencing used PBMCs from blood, obtained 11 to 12 days after vaccination. These TCRs come from a middle-aged man who received an inactivated influenza vaccine.

The V and J genes are TRBV7-2 and TRBJ2-1, with TRBD1 matching over 9 bases. The germline V gene has CDR1 SGHTA and CDR2 FQGNSA. The V segment lost 5 bases and the J segment 9 bases; nucleotides outside the gene matches: 8. This CDR3 is 14 amino acids long. CDR3 in amino acids: CASSPGTGFIEQFF. The CDR3 nucleotides are TGTGCCAGCAGCCCCGGGACAGGGTTCATTGAGCAGTTCTTC.

This rearrangement joins TRBV14 to TRBJ2-2; D is uncertain. CDR1 is SGHDN and CDR2 is FVKESK in the germline V gene. This CDR3 is 14 amino acids long. V lost 4 bases to trimming and J lost 3 bases, with 9 bases between them. The DNA for the CDR3 is TGTGCCAGCAGCCTCTTGAGTTACACCGGGGAGCTGTTTTTT. Protein: CASSLLSYTGELFF.

The CDR3 coding sequence is TGTGCCAGCAGCCCCGAGGGGGATACCGGGGAGCTGTTTTTT. Translation: CASSPEGDTGELFF. V is TRBV5-4 and J is TRBJ2-2; a weak D match, TRBD1 (6 bases). The CDR3 covers 14 residues. Trimming removed 4 bases from V and 5 bases from J, with 12 bases in between. Per germline, CDR1 SGHNT and CDR2 YYREEE (reference sequence).

This clonotype was recorded a few times. The chain links TRBV18 to TRBJ2-7; D is perhaps TRBD1 (6 bases). Germline CDR1 KGHSH, CDR2 LQKENI. The CDR3 runs to 17 residues. The V end lost 6 bases, the J end lost 2 bases, and 23 bases lay between the germline ends. As DNA, the CDR3 is TGTGCCAGCTCGTCCCTAAACTCAGGGGCTAGAGCCTACGAGCAGTACTTC. Protein: CASSSLNSGARAYEQYF.

This clonotype was picked up a small number of times. The chain uses TRBV27 and TRBJ2-3; D is uncertain. Germline V lookup: CDR1 MNHEY, CDR2 SMNVEV (reference sequence). The CDR3 has 13 residues. V lost 7 bases and J 2 bases, leaving 10 bases between the germline ends. CDR3 DNA: TGTGCCAGCAAACAGCGTTACACAGATACGCAGTATTTT. Protein product: CASKQRYTDTQYF.

The chain combines TRBV7-9 with TRBJ2-3; 13 positions match TRBD2. The germline V gene has CDR1 SEHNR and CDR2 FQNEAQ (reference sequence). The CDR3 is 16 residues long. After removal of 5 bases from V and 0 bases from J, the junction contained 2 bases not matched to a gene. Here the CDR3 reads CASSRTSGRSTDTQYF. The DNA of the CDR3 is TGTGCCAGCAGCCGGACTAGCGGGAGAAGCACAGATACGCAGTATTTT.

This clonotype was picked up a small number of times. The chain joins TRBV4-2 to TRBJ2-1; 10 positions match TRBD2. V was clipped by 0 bases and J by 6 bases; unmatched bases: 5. CDR3 length: 16 residues. Germline CDR1 is LGHNA and CDR2 is YNFKEQ. In nucleotides, the CDR3 is TGTGCCAGCAGCCAAGAGGAGCGGGGGGGGGTCAATGAGCAGTTCTTC. Translation: CASSQEERGGVNEQFF.

J is TRBJ2-1 and V is TRBV28; the match to TRBD2 covers 12 bases. This CDR3 comprises 17 residues. V dropped 5 bases and J dropped 2; count of bases not matched to a gene: 7. The germline gives CDR1 MDHEN, CDR2 SYDVKM. The CDR3 protein is CASSLPGLAGPYNEQFF. The CDR3, as DNA: TGTGCCAGCAGTCTGCCTGGACTAGCGGGACCCTACAATGAGCAGTTCTTC. Complete variable domain (other parts from reference TRBV28 and TRBJ2-1): DVKVTQSSRYLVKRTGEKVFLECVQDMDHENMFWYRQDPGLGLRLIYFSYDVKMKEKGDIPEGYSVSREKKERFSLILESASTNQTSMYLCASSLPGLAGPYNEQFFGPGTRLTVL.

This clonotype has only a few counts. The V and J genes are TRBV6-1 and TRBJ2-7; a weak D match, TRBD2 (5 bases). Trimming left V 7 bases short and J 6 bases short, with 19 bases between. CDR1 MNHNS and CDR2 SASEGT come from the germline V gene. CDR3 length: 14 residues. CDR3 residues: CASIPEFFAGEQYF. The CDR3 nucleotides are TGTGCCAGCATCCCAGAGTTCTTTGCGGGCGAGCAGTACTTC.

The chain carries TRBV4-2 and TRBJ2-7; D is undetermined. The CDR3 runs to 16 residues. V lost 0 bases and J lost 3, with 15 bases in between. From germline, CDR1 is LGHNA and CDR2 YNFKEQ. CDR3 residues: CASSQEMADLFYEQYF. As DNA, the CDR3 is TGTGCCAGCAGCCAAGAAATGGCGGACCTATTCTACGAGCAGTACTTC.

A few counts support this clonotype. V is TRBV7-2 and J is TRBJ2-1; the D gene is possibly TRBD2 (7 bases). V lost 5 bases, J lost 7 bases, and 18 bases lay in between. The CDR3 sequence is 15 residues long. Germline values: CDR1 SGHTA, CDR2 FQGNSA. CDR3 region: CASSRGAGIGNEQFF. CDR3 coding DNA: TGTGCCAGCAGCCGGGGGGCAGGGATTGGAAATGAGCAGTTCTTC.

There are a few counts of this clonotype. The gene calls are TRBV7-6 and TRBJ1-1; D gene uncertain. V lost 1 base to trimming and J lost 3 bases, with 6 bases between them. The CDR3 totals 13 residues. CDR1 is SGHVS and CDR2 is FNYEAQ in the germline V gene. The CDR3 sequence is CASSLEVYTEAFF. CDR3 DNA sequence: TGTGCCAGCAGCTTAGAGGTCTACACTGAAGCTTTCTTT.

J is TRBJ2-7 and V is TRBV6-2 or TRBV6-3, with a weak D call TRBD2 (5 bases). Germline values: CDR1 MNHEY, CDR2 SVGEGT. The V and J ends lost 3 bases and 4 bases respectively, with 19 bases between them. The CDR3 loop spans 16 amino acids. In DNA, the CDR3 is TGTGCCAGCAGTTATCTCCCCTCGAGGCTAGCTTACGAGCAGTACTTC. Encoded protein: CASSYLPSRLAYEQYF.

J is TRBJ2-6 and V is TRBV4-1, with TRBD2 matching 9 bases. V lost 2 bases and J lost 0; bases outside the gene matches: 14. CDR1 is MGHRA and CDR2 is YSYEKL in the germline V gene. The CDR3 has 21 amino acids. Written as DNA, the CDR3 is TGCGCCAGCAGCCAAAGAAGTGCTAGCGGGATCCAGAGCTCTGGGGCCAACGTCCTGACTTTC. Residues: CASSQRSASGIQSSGANVLTF.

The gene calls are TRBV7-2 and TRBJ2-1; TRBD1 matches at 9 bases. V lost 4 bases, J lost 4 bases, and 5 bases stayed unmatched. This CDR3 is 15 amino acids long. CDR1 is SGHTA and CDR2 is FQGNSA in the germline V gene. The CDR3 loop is CASSWDRANYNEQFF. The CDR3 DNA sequence: TGTGCCAGCAGCTGGGACAGGGCAAATTACAATGAGCAGTTCTTC.

The chain is built from TRBV6-1 and TRBJ2-1; tentative D call: TRBD2 (6 bases). Germline CDR1 reads MNHNS; CDR2 reads SASEGT. V gave up 5 bases and J gave up 6 bases, with 11 bases separating them. This CDR3 spans 13 amino acids. CDR3 bases: TGTGCCAGCAGTCGGGGGATTGGCAATGAGCAGTTCTTC. It specifies CASSRGIGNEQFF.

This clonotype has more than one count but fewer than ten. The rearrangement uses TRBV6-4 and TRBJ2-1, with TRBD2 matching 8 bases. The CDR3 contains 13 residues. Germline V gene sequence: CDR1 MRHNA, CDR2 SNTAGT. V shed 3 bases, J shed 12 bases, and the junction held 7 bases outside the gene matches. In nucleotides, the CDR3 is TGTGCCAGCAGTGAGGCGGGGGGCTCGGTGCAGTTCTTC. Translation: CASSEAGGSVQFF.

This clonotype was detected ten times or more. The rearrangement links TRBV4-3 to TRBJ2-3, with 10 bases that match TRBD2. This CDR3 is 15 amino acids long. Trimming cost V 4 bases and J 2 bases; bases outside gene matches: 3. The V gene's germline CDR1 is LGHNA and CDR2 YSLEER. In DNA, the CDR3 is TGCGCCAGCAGCCGGACTAGCGGCGACACAGATACGCAGTATTTT. It translates to CASSRTSGDTDTQYF.

The CDR3 region is CASSQRDNEQFF. Here the CDR3 DNA reads TGTGCCAGCAGCCAGCGGGACAATGAGCAGTTCTTC. This chain joins TRBV5-8 and TRBJ2-1; a weak D match, TRBD2 (6 bases). Germline V gene data show CDR1 as SGHTS and CDR2 as YDEGEE. V was clipped by 4 bases and J by 5 bases, with 7 bases between them. This CDR3 spans 12 amino acids. Looking up the rest from reference TRBV5-8 and TRBJ2-1 gives the full variable domain: EAGVTQSPTHLIKTRGQQATLRCSPISGHTSVYWYQQALGLGLQFLLWYDEGEERNRGNFPPRFSGRQFPNYSSELNVNALELEDSALYLCASSQRDNEQFFGPGTRLTVL.

V and J are TRBV12-3 or TRBV12-4 and TRBJ1-2, with 10 bases fitting TRBD1. The CDR3 is 16 residues long. J was trimmed by 13 bases and V by 5 bases; bases with no gene match: 19. The CDR3 nucleotides are TGTGCCAGCAGTAAAATATCCGGGACAGGGGCGTCAGGGGGCACCTTC. This translates into CASSKISGTGASGGTF.

Note on this clonotype: A junction boundary mismatches the germline segment, possibly from a read error. The gene calls are TRBV14 and TRBJ1-2; D is unresolved. The CDR3 covers 12 residues. Germline CDR1 reads SGHDN; CDR2 reads FVKESK. CDR3 bases: TGTGCCAGCAGCCAAGCGGCGAACTTGGCCTTCTTC. Amino acid sequence: CASSQAANLAFF.

This clonotype was seen more than once but under ten times. This rearrangement joins TRBV21-1 to TRBJ2-7; no DNA check was done on the table's D call, TRBD2. TRBV21-1 is tagged as a pseudogene. There are 17 residues in the CDR3. CDR3 coding DNA: TGTGCCAGCAGCCCCCTCCGGAGAGCGGGTAACTCCTACGAGCAGTACTTC. It codes for CASSPLRRAGNSYEQYF.

The chain carries TRBV20-1 and TRBJ2-7, with 8 bases aligning to TRBD2. V lost 1 base to trimming and J lost 6 bases; unmatched junction nucleotides: 8. Germline V gives CDR1 DFQATT, CDR2 SNEGSKA (reference sequence). This CDR3 is 14 amino acids long. This CDR3 is CSARVRGLAVEQYF. CDR3 coding DNA: TGCAGTGCTAGAGTCAGAGGACTAGCTGTCGAGCAGTACTTC.

The gene calls are TRBV7-9 and TRBJ1-1; D is undetermined. V was cut by 1 base and J by 2 bases, with 11 bases left in between. The CDR3 contains 15 residues. The germline V gene encodes CDR1 SEHNR and CDR2 FQNEAQ (reference sequence). The CDR3 DNA sequence: TGTGCCAGCAGCTTAGTAGTGGCGGATAACACTGAAGCTTTCTTT. Protein product: CASSLVVADNTEAFF.